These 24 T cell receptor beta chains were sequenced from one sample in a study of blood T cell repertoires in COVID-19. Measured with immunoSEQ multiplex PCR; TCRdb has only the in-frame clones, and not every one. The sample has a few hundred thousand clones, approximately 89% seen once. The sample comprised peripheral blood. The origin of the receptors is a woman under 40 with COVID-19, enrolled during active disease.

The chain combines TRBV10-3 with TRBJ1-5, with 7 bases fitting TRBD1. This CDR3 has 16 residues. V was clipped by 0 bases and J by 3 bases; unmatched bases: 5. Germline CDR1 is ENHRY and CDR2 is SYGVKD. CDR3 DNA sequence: TGTGCCATCAGTGAGTCGTCAGGGGGGTACAATCAGCCCCAGCATTTT. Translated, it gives CAISESSGGYNQPQHF.

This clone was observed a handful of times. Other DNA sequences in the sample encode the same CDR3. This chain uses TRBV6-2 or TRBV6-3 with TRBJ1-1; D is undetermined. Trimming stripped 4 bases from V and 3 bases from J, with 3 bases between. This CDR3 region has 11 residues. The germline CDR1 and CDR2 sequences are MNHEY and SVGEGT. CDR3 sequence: CASSLDTEAFF. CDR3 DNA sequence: TGTGCCAGCAGTTTAGACACTGAAGCTTTCTTT.

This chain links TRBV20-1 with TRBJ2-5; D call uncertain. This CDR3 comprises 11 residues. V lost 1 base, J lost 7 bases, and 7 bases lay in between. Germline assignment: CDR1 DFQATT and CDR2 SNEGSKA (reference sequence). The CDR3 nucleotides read TGCAGTGCTAGAGTTCTTAGGACCCAGTACTTC. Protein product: CSARVLRTQYF.

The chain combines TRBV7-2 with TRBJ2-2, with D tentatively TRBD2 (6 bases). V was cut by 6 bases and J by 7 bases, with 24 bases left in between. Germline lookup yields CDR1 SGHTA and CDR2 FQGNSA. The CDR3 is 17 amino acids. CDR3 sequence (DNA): TGTGCCAGCAGACTAGGGTTTGGTGCTAGCGCTAACGGGGAGCTGTTTTTT. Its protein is CASRLGFGASANGELFF. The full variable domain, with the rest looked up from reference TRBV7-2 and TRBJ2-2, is GAGVSQSPSNKVTEKGKDVELRCDPISGHTALYWYRQSLGQGLEFLIYFQGNSAPDKSGLPSDRFSAERTGGSVSTLTIQRTQQEDSAVYLCASRLGFGASANGELFFGEGSRLTVL.

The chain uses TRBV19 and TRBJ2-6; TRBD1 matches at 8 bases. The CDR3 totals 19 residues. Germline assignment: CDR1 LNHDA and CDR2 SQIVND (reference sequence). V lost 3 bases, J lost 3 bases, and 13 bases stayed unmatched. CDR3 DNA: TGTGCCAGTAGTATCGGCCCGGGACAGGCCTATGGTGGGGCCAACGTCCTGACTTTC. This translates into CASSIGPGQAYGGANVLTF.

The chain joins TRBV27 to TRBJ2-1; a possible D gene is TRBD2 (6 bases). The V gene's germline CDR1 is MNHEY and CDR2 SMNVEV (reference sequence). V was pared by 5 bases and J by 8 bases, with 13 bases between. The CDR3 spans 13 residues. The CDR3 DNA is TGTGCCAGCAGTCCCGGAGGGCCCCATGAGCAGTTCTTC. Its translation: CASSPGGPHEQFF.

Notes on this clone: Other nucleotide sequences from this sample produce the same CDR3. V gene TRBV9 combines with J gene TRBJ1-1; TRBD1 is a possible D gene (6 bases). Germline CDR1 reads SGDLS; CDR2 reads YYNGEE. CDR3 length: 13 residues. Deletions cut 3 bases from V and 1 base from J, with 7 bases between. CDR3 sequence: CASSAGQNTEAFF. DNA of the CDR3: TGTGCCAGCAGCGCGGGACAGAACACTGAAGCTTTCTTT.

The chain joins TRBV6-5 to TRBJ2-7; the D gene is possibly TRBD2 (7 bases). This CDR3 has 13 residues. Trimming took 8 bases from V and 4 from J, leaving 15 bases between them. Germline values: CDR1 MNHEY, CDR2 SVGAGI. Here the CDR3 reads CASSRGGWYEQYF. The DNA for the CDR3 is TGTGCCAGCTCTAGGGGGGGGTGGTACGAGCAGTACTTC.

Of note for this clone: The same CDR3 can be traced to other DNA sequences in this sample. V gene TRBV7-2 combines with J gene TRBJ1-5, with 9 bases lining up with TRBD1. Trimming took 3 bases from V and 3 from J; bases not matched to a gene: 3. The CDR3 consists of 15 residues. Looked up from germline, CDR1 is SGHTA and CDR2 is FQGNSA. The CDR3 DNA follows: TGTGCCAGCAGCTTGGACAGGGGCGCCAATCAGCCCCAGCATTTT. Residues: CASSLDRGANQPQHF. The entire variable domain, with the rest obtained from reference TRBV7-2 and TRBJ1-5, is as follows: GAGVSQSPSNKVTEKGKDVELRCDPISGHTALYWYRQSLGQGLEFLIYFQGNSAPDKSGLPSDRFSAERTGGSVSTLTIQRTQQEDSAVYLCASSLDRGANQPQHFGDGTRLSIL.

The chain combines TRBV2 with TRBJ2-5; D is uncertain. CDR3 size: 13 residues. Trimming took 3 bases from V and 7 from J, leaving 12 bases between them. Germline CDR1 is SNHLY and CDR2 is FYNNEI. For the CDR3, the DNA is TGTGCCAGCAGTGATTACGAGCCGGGGACCCAGTACTTC. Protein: CASSDYEPGTQYF.

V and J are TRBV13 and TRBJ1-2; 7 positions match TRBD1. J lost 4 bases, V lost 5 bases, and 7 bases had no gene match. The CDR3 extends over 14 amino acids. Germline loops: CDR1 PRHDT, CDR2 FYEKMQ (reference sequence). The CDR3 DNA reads TGTGCCAGCAGCAATAACAGGGGATCCTATGGCTACACCTTC. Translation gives CASSNNRGSYGYTF.

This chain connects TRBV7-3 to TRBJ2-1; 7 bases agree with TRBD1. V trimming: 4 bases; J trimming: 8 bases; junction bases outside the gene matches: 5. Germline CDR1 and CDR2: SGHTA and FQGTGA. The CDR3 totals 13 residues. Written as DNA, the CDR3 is TGTGCCAGCAGCTCCAGACAGGGCTATGAGCAGTTCTTC. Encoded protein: CASSSRQGYEQFF.

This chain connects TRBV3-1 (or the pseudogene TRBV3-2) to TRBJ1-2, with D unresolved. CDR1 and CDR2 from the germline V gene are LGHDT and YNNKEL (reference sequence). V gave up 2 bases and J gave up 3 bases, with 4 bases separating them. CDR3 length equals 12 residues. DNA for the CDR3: TGTGCCAGCAGCCAATTAGACTATGGCTACACCTTC. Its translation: CASSQLDYGYTF.

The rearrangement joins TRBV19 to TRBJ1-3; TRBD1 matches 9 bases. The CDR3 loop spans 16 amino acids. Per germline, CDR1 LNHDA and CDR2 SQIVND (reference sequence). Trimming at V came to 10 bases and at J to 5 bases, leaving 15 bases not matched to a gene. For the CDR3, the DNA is TGTGCCACCCTTCCCCAAGGACAGGGGAGAAGAAACACCATATATTTT. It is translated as CATLPQGQGRRNTIYF.

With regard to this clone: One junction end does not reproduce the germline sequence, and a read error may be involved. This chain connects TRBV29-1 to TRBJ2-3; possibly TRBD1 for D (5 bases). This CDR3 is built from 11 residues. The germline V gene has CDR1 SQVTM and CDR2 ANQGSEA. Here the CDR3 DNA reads TGCAGCGTCAGGACATCCCGAGGAAATTTTTTT. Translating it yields CSVRTSRGNFF.

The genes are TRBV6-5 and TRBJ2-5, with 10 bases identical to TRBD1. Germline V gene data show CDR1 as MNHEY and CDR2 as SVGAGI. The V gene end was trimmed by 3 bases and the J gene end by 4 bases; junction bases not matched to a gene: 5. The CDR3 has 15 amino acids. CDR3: CASSYSDRGIETQYF. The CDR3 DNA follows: TGTGCCAGCAGTTATTCGGACAGGGGGATAGAGACCCAGTACTTC.

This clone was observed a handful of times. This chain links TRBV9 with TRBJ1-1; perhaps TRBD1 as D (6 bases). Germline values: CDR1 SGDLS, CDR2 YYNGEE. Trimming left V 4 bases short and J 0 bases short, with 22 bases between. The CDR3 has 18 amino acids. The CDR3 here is CASSPRDGAGVLNTEAFF. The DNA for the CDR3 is TGTGCCAGCAGCCCAAGGGACGGGGCAGGGGTGTTGAACACTGAAGCTTTCTTT. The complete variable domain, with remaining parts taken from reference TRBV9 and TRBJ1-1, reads DSGVTQTPKHLITATGQRVTLRCSPRSGDLSVYWYQQSLDQGLQFLIQYYNGEERAKGNILERFSAQQFPDLHSELNLSSLELGDSALYFCASSPRDGAGVLNTEAFFGQGTRLTVV.

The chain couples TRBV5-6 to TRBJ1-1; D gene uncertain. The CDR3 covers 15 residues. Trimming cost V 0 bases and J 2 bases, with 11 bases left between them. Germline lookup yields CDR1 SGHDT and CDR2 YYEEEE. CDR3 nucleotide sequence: TGTGCCAGCAGCTTGGCTGCAGGTTTAAACACTGAAGCTTTCTTT. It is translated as CASSLAAGLNTEAFF.

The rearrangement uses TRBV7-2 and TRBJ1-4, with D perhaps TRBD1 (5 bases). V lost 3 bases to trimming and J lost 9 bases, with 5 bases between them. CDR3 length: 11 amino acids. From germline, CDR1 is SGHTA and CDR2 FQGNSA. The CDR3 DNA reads TGTGCCAGCAGCTTGGGGCAAAAACTGTTTTTT. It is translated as CASSLGQKLFF.

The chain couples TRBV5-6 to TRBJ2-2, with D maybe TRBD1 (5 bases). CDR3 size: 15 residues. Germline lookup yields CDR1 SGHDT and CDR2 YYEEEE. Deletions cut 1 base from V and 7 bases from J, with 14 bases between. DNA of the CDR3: TGTGCCAGCAGCTTGCTTAGGACCCAGGGCGGGGAGCTGTTTTTT. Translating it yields CASSLLRTQGGELFF.

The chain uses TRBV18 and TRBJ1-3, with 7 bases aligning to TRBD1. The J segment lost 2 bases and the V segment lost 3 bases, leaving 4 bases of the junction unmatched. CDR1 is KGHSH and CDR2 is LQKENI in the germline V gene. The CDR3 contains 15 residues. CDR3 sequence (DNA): TGTGCCAGCTCACCTGAGGGGACAGCTGGAAACACCATATATTTT. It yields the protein CASSPEGTAGNTIYF.

The CDR3: CARSLGVTVSCPGSPLHF. The CDR3 DNA sequence: TGTGCCAGAAGCTTAGGTGTGACAGTAAGCTGCCCGGGTTCACCCCTCCACTTT. The V gene is TRBV7-5, the J gene TRBJ1-6; whether TRBD1, the table's D call, matches the DNA was not checked. TRBV7-5 counts as a pseudogene. The CDR3 sequence is 18 residues long.

Here the CDR3 DNA reads TGTGCCAGCAGTCAGACCGGGACTAGCGTAGGATACGAGCAGTACGTC. Translation gives CASSQTGTSVGYEQYV. The gene calls are TRBV28 and TRBJ2-7; 10 nucleotides align to TRBD2. Germline V gene data show CDR1 as MDHEN and CDR2 as SYDVKM. The ends lost 5 bases at V and 4 bases at J; junction bases unmatched: 11. CDR3 length: 16 residues.

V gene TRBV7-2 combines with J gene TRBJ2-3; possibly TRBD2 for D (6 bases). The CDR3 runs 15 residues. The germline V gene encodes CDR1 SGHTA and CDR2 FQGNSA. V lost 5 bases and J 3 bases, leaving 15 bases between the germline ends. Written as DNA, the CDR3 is TGTGCCAGCAGCGCCGGGACTGCGGGGACAGATACGCAGTATTTT. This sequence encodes CASSAGTAGTDTQYF.